These T cell receptor beta chains were read from a single sample in a study of T cell repertoires in cytomegalovirus infection. TCRdb reprocessed the reads via MiXCR and lists one record per CDR3 protein. The table records some 680,000 distinct CDR3 sequences, under 40% of them present only once. The source material was PBMCs. These receptors all stem from a human donor in good health (CMV status not recorded). Some clones in this sample may be carry-over from other donors' samples. Each CDR3 is given with its conserved first and last residue. D genes are given only for firm matches. The size of a clone is reported for some rows only, either as once, few or many, or as a class for expanded clones.

J	D	V	size	DNA	CDR3
TRBJ2-7	-	TRBV6-6	-	TGTGCCAGCAGCCGCGTTGGAGGGGACTCCTACGAGCAGTACTTC	CASSRVGGDSYEQYF
TRBJ1-6	-	TRBV6-1	few	TGTGCCAGCAGTCGCTCAGGGTGGGAGTCACCCCTCCACTTT	CASSRSGWESPLHF
TRBJ1-6	-	TRBV7-6	-	TGTGCCAGCAGCCCTAAAGGGGCCTATAATTCACCCCTCCACTTT	CASSPKGAYNSPLHF
TRBJ1-1	TRBD1	TRBV12-3/TRBV12-4	-	TGTGCCAGCAGTCGGACAGGGGGCTCGGGGAGTATACTCAACACTGAAGCTTTCTTT	CASSRTGGSGSILNTEAFF
TRBJ2-6	TRBD1	TRBV12-3/TRBV12-4	-	TGTGCCAGCAGTCCGGTGGGACAGGGGGCGCGGTCTGGGGCCAACGTCCTGACTTTC	CASSPVGQGARSGANVLTF
TRBJ1-6	-	TRBV27	many	TGTGCCAGCAGTTTTTCCGGCGGCTATAATTCACCCCTCCACTTT	CASSFSGGYNSPLHF
TRBJ2-1	TRBD2	TRBV7-4	few	TGTGCCAGCAGCTTAGTTGGAGCGGGAGTGCGCAATGAGCAGTTCTTC	CASSLVGAGVRNEQFF
TRBJ2-5	-	TRBV28	few	TGTGCCAGCAGTCGGACACCGTATCAACAAGAGACCCAGTACTTC	CASSRTPYQQETQYF
TRBJ2-1	TRBD2	TRBV19	-	TGTGCCAGTACCCCCCCGGGACTATCAAGCTACAATGAGCAGTTCTTC	CASTPPGLSSYNEQFF
TRBJ2-2	-	TRBV27	-	TGTGCCAGCAGTTTATCGGGGGGGCGCCTGACCGGGGAGCTGTTTTTT	CASSLSGGRLTGELFF
TRBJ1-4	TRBD1	TRBV7-6	-	TGTGCCAGCACCTTAACGGGACAGTTGGGATTGGGCAGTGAAAAACTGTTTTTT	CASTLTGQLGLGSEKLFF
TRBJ2-3	-	TRBV19	-	TGTGCCAGTAGTATTGGGGTAGCGGAAACAGATACGCAGTATTTT	CASSIGVAETDTQYF
TRBJ1-3	TRBD1	TRBV29-1	few	TGCAGCGCCCTAACGGCAGGGGGCTTTGGAAACACCATATATTTT	CSALTAGGFGNTIYF
TRBJ1-1	-	TRBV6-1	few	TGTGCCAGCAGCCTAGGGGGAGTTTTGAACACTGAAGCTTTCTTT	CASSLGGVLNTEAFF
TRBJ2-7	TRBD1	TRBV27	few	TGTGCCAGCAGTTTATCGCCGACAGGGTGGGGGCAGTACTTC	CASSLSPTGWGQYF
TRBJ2-5	-	TRBV7-2	-	TGTGCCAGCAGCTTACAAGGGGCGGTCCAAGAGACCCAGTACTTC	CASSLQGAVQETQYF
TRBJ1-6	TRBD1	TRBV5-1	-	TGCGCCAGCAGCGCCCTGACAACAGGGGACTCACCCCTCCACTTT	CASSALTTGDSPLHF
TRBJ1-3	-	TRBV12-3/TRBV12-4	few	TGTGCCGACGGAACCTCTGGAAACACCATATATTTT	CADGTSGNTIYF
TRBJ2-1	TRBD2	TRBV28	-	TGTGCCAGCTTTAGTAGCGGGAGGGCCTATGAGCAGTTCTTC	CASFSSGRAYEQFF
TRBJ1-2	TRBD1	TRBV27	-	TGTGCCAGCAGTCTAATTGCTGACAGGGGGTATGGCTACACCTTC	CASSLIADRGYGYTF
TRBJ2-7	TRBD2	TRBV7-6	few	TGTGCCAGCAGCACCCGACTAGCCCACAACCGAAACACCGAAATCTCCTACGAGCAGTACTTC	CASSTRLAHNRNTEISYEQYF
TRBJ2-4	TRBD2	TRBV2	once	TGTGCCAGCAGTGGGGAGGGACGACTAGCCAAAAACATTCAGTACTTC	CASSGEGRLAKNIQYF
TRBJ2-1	TRBD2	TRBV19	-	TGTGCCAGTACAGGGACTAGCGGGAGAGGGGAGCAGTTCTTC	CASTGTSGRGEQFF
TRBJ2-3	TRBD2	TRBV5-8	few	TGTGCCAGCAGCTTTCCGCTTTACGGGACTAGCGGGGGGATGACAGATACGCAGTATTTT	CASSFPLYGTSGGMTDTQYF
TRBJ1-5	-	TRBV15	few	TGTGCCACCGGAGCTAGGATTAGCAATCAGCCCCAGCATTTT	CATGARISNQPQHF
TRBJ2-3	TRBD1	TRBV19	-	TGTGCCAGTACGGACAGGTTTCTGCCAGATACGCAGTATTTT	CASTDRFLPDTQYF
TRBJ2-1	TRBD2	TRBV11-2	-	TGTGCCAGCAGCTTATTGTCGGCGGGAGCGGGGGGGCCTCTGGATGAGCAGTTCTTC	CASSLLSAGAGGPLDEQFF
TRBJ1-5	-	TRBV6-6	few	TGTGCCAGCAGTTACTCGATCGGCCCCAGGCAGCCCCAGCATTTT	CASSYSIGPRQPQHF
TRBJ2-2	TRBD2	TRBV7-6	-	TGTGCCAGCAGCTTGGGGCTAGCGGGGGGTCCACCGAACACCGGGGAGCTGTTTTTT	CASSLGLAGGPPNTGELFF
TRBJ1-2	TRBD1	TRBV25-1	once	TGTGCCAGCACCCCAGGGGGGCAGGGCGGCTACACCTTC	CASTPGGQGGYTF
TRBJ2-2	TRBD1	TRBV7-6	-	TGTGCCAGCAGCCCACAGACAGGGATAGGTTTCATTTTTCCCGGGGAGCTGTTTTTT	CASSPQTGIGFIFPGELFF
TRBJ2-7	-	TRBV27	-	TGTGCCAGCAGTTTAAGGGCAGGTGGGGGCTACGAGCAGTACTTC	CASSLRAGGGYEQYF
TRBJ2-7	TRBD1	TRBV5-4	many	TGTGCCAGCAGCTTAACAGGGGCGGGCTACGAGCAGTACTTC	CASSLTGAGYEQYF
TRBJ2-1	-	TRBV7-2	-	TGTGCCAGCAGTCGTAGGTGGCGCAATGAGCAGTTCTTC	CASSRRWRNEQFF
TRBJ1-2	TRBD1	TRBV28	few	TGTGCCAGCCTTTTCGCCAGAGAAACAGGGGACTATGGCTACACCTTC	CASLFARETGDYGYTF
TRBJ1-1	-	TRBV7-2	many	TGTGCCAGCAGCTTAGCGCCGGGGAGCGGGGCTGCTTTCTTT	CASSLAPGSGAAFF
TRBJ1-5	-	TRBV19	few	TGTGCCAGTACCAGGACAGTCTATAGCAATCAGCCCCAGCATTTT	CASTRTVYSNQPQHF
TRBJ2-3	TRBD2	TRBV28	-	TGTGCCGCTAGACTAGCGGGGGGTAACGCAGATACGCAGTATTTT	CAARLAGGNADTQYF
TRBJ1-5	-	TRBV28	-	TGTGCCACAAGGGGCCGGAGCTATAGCAATCAGCCCCAGCATTTT	CATRGRSYSNQPQHF
TRBJ2-5	-	TRBV12-3/TRBV12-4	many	TGTGCCAGCAAAAGGGGGAGGGAGACCCAGTACTTC	CASKRGRETQYF
TRBJ2-3	-	TRBV20-1	few	TGCAGTGCGGGGGGAGGGACAGTCACAGATACGCAGTATTTT	CSAGGGTVTDTQYF
TRBJ2-7	-	TRBV12-3/TRBV12-4	-	TGTGCCAGCAGTCCCGTAGGGGCAGGTTCTTACGAGCAGTACTTC	CASSPVGAGSYEQYF
TRBJ1-1	-	TRBV12-5	-	TGTGCTAGTGCCCTTGACAGAGCGCCTATGAACACTGAAGCTTTCTTT	CASALDRAPMNTEAFF
TRBJ1-1	-	TRBV7-6	-	TGTGCCAGCAGCTTAAAACCATCGGGGAACACTGAAGCTTTCTTT	CASSLKPSGNTEAFF
TRBJ2-1	TRBD2	TRBV12-3/TRBV12-4	-	TGTGCCAGCAGCATACCGGGACTAGCGTCCAATGAGCAGTTCTTC	CASSIPGLASNEQFF
TRBJ1-5	-	TRBV20-1	-	TGCAGTGCAGACGGGGGTAATCAGCCCCAGCATTTT	CSADGGNQPQHF
TRBJ2-1	-	TRBV29-1	few	TGCAGCGCCACAACTGAGGCCTACAATGAGCAGTTCTTC	CSATTEAYNEQFF
TRBJ2-1	TRBD2	TRBV25-1	few	TGTGCCAGCAGTGTAGACGAACGCGCGGGAGTAGGGAATGAGCAGTTCTTC	CASSVDERAGVGNEQFF
TRBJ2-2	TRBD2	TRBV12-3/TRBV12-4	few	TGTGCCAGCAGTTTACTTGCGGGAGAGAACACCGGGGAGCTGTTTTTT	CASSLLAGENTGELFF
TRBJ2-3	-	TRBV12-3/TRBV12-4	-	TGTGCCAGCAGTTTGGGACACGGCACAGATACGCAGTATTTT	CASSLGHGTDTQYF
TRBJ2-1	-	TRBV28	-	TGTGCCAGCAGTCCTACAGGCCCAGGGAGGAATGAGCAGTTCTTC	CASSPTGPGRNEQFF
TRBJ2-7	-	TRBV14	-	TGTGCCAGCAGCCAAGGGAGGTACGAGGGCTCCTACGAGCAGTACTTC	CASSQGRYEGSYEQYF
TRBJ1-6	TRBD1	TRBV6-6	-	TGTGCCAGCAGACGGACTCCTCACCGGGGCGTTTTTATCACGGGACAGCCTAACAATTCACCCCTCCACTTT	CASRRTPHRGVFITGQPNNSPLHF
TRBJ2-3	TRBD2	TRBV7-6	few	TGTGCCAGCAGCTTAATTCGGACTAGCGGGGGCACAGATACGCAGTATTTT	CASSLIRTSGGTDTQYF
TRBJ2-5	TRBD2	TRBV7-2	many	TGTGCCAGCAGCTTAGACGGCGGGAGACAAGAGACCCAGTACTTC	CASSLDGGRQETQYF
TRBJ2-1	-	TRBV28	few	TGTGCCAGCAGTTTAGTTCGGCCGTCCCATGAGCAGTTCTTC	CASSLVRPSHEQFF
TRBJ1-5	-	TRBV28	-	TGTGCCAGCAAGAAAAATCAGCCCCAGCATTTT	CASKKNQPQHF